The rows below give T cell receptor beta chains drawn from one sample of a study of T-cell reconstitution after alpha-beta-depleted transplantation in children. TCRdb passed the PCR reads through MiXCR, listing each CDR3 protein once. The table includes 120,000 or so distinct CDR3 sequences, more than 20% detected once. Source: PBMCs, mostly from graft donor cells, taken 180 days after TCRalphabeta/CD19-depleted stem cell transplant. The receptors stem from a male patient under 10 years old who had a stem cell transplant for chronic granulomatous disease, so the T cells may come from the graft donor. CDR3s include the opening cysteine and the closing phenylalanine or tryptophan. D genes are given only for firm matches. Size values are once, few and many counts, or a class for expanded clones, and some rows have none.

d_call	v_call	clone_size	j_call	cdr3_aa
TRBD2	TRBV7-2	NA	TRBJ2-1	CASSLGGGRRHNEQFF
TRBD2	TRBV10-3	NA	TRBJ2-4	CATRTSGSPLAKNIQYF
TRBD2	TRBV20-1	NA	TRBJ2-3	CSASPSGGADTQYF
NA	TRBV12-3/TRBV12-4	NA	TRBJ2-1	CASRTSSGLGGEQFF
NA	TRBV7-2	once	TRBJ2-2	CASSGRDRNTGELFF
NA	TRBV29-1	few	TRBJ2-7	CSAGTGISYEQYF
NA	TRBV18	many	TRBJ2-5	CASSPSLGPEKTQYF
NA	TRBV7-8	medium-sized	TRBJ2-2	CASSLTPPGELFF
NA	TRBV12-3/TRBV12-4	many	TRBJ2-2	CASTPAGELFF
NA	TRBV5-1	many	TRBJ2-5	CASTMGWGGHETQYF
NA	TRBV10-3	many	TRBJ1-1	CAISPSLTNQNTEAFF
NA	TRBV28	few	TRBJ1-1	CASRLNGKAFF
TRBD1	TRBV29-1	NA	TRBJ2-2	CSVAGGPNTGELFF
NA	TRBV25-1	few	TRBJ2-7	CATMERYEQYF
TRBD2	TRBV11-2	many	TRBJ2-3	CASSLEASGRSYRAKQYF
NA	TRBV5-5	NA	TRBJ1-1	CASSFLVRGLNTEAFF
NA	TRBV20-1	many	TRBJ1-2	CSAHAPFPPRGYTF
TRBD2	TRBV20-1	NA	TRBJ2-4	CSARDPLQGLAGGAKNIQYF
TRBD2	TRBV18	NA	TRBJ2-7	CASSPPGTSGTEQYF
NA	TRBV4-3	many	TRBJ1-4	CASSQVPTRHNEKLFF
TRBD1	TRBV20-1	many	TRBJ2-7	CSAREGQGAYEQYF
TRBD1	TRBV5-1	many	TRBJ1-3	CASRPSTGTDYGNTIYF
TRBD1	TRBV7-2	NA	TRBJ2-7	CASSRDSEQYF
TRBD2	TRBV12-3/TRBV12-4	many	TRBJ2-7	CASSLQGGYEQYF
NA	TRBV12-3/TRBV12-4	many	TRBJ2-3	CASKKWGGSSTDTQYF
NA	TRBV6-5	NA	TRBJ2-7	CASSHLGGSGPYEQYF
NA	TRBV20-1	many	TRBJ2-7	CSARDWGRAYEQYF
TRBD2	TRBV6-4	many	TRBJ2-5	CASSALAGEGETQYF
NA	TRBV11-1	NA	TRBJ2-5	CASSLGRTGPEETQYF
TRBD1	TRBV7-9	many	TRBJ1-3	CASSFLLGTGDGNTIYF
NA	TRBV10-1	NA	TRBJ2-3	CASSEGGSSTDTQYF
TRBD2	TRBV5-1	many	TRBJ2-1	CASSLESLAGDEQFF
NA	TRBV12-3/TRBV12-4	NA	TRBJ2-3	CASSPGVTDTQYF
NA	TRBV5-5	many	TRBJ1-1	CASSLGFIMNTEAFF
NA	TRBV20-1	many	TRBJ1-2	CSAIIGMNGYTF
TRBD1	TRBV10-3	NA	TRBJ2-3	CAISERQGGTDTQYF
TRBD1	TRBV5-1	NA	TRBJ2-7	CASSGTGREQYF
NA	TRBV20-1	few	TRBJ2-3	CSAEGIGPPAPDTQYF
NA	TRBV27	NA	TRBJ1-1	CASSLSFIGGADTEAFF
NA	TRBV20-1	few	TRBJ2-5	CSASVSDITQETQYF
NA	TRBV4-3	many	TRBJ2-6	CASSQDFNSGANVLTF